Sequencing of this T cell receptor (beta chain) was carried out in a study of blood T cell repertoires in COVID-19. Measured with immunoSEQ multiplex PCR; TCRdb has only the in-frame clones, and not every one. The sample records 250,000 or so clones, 85% to 90% being singletons. Individuals drawn from about 26 US areas were about 18 to 95 years old. Clinical history reported by participants formed the basis on which cohorts were assigned. With 5 bases clipped from V and 7 bases from J, the junction kept 10 bases outside the gene matches. Germline CDR1 reads KGHDR; CDR2 reads SFDVKD. CDR3 length equals 16 residues.

The TCR originated in a woman aged 25 to 39 with acute COVID-19. The sequencing sample was made of PBMCs or T cells enriched from blood (not recorded which). The rearrangement joins TRBV24-1 to TRBJ1-6; 7 bases line up with TRBD1. CDR3 sequence (DNA): TGTGCCACCAGTGCAGGATCCGGGGGACAGAATTCACCCCTCCACTTT. Residues: CATSAGSGGQNSPLHF.